The present T cell receptor beta chain was sequenced within a study of blood T cells in healthy people across ages. The CDR3 has 17 residues. The germline V gene encodes CDR1 LGHNA and CDR2 YSLEER. The V end lost 1 base, the J end lost 3 bases, and 16 bases lay between the germline ends. Using a J-beta primer mix together with a sample-barcoded 5' primer, a second PCR was run for about 7 to 12 cycles. TCRdb reanalysed the 5' RACE reads using MiXCR and keeps one entry per CDR3 protein. The sample has 450,000 to 600,000 distinct CDR3 sequences, about 26% seen once; the top ten hold approximately 3.3%. The same specimen was also included in a second study, on T cells of mothers and their children.

The receptor comes from a boy aged 2 to 10 in good health. The specimen was blood. This rearrangement joins TRBV4-3 to TRBJ2-1; either TRBD1 or TRBD2 may supply D (6 bases each). CDR3 region: CASSQAQDRTNYNEQFF. In DNA form, the CDR3 reads TGCGCCAGCAGCCAAGCTCAAGACAGGACTAACTACAATGAGCAGTTCTTC.